Detailed here is one T cell receptor beta chain. These data belong to a study of cytomegalovirus exposure and HLA in healthy donors. CDR1 and CDR2 from the germline V gene are SGHKS and YYEKEE (reference sequence). This CDR3 spans 14 amino acids. The V end lost 1 base, the J end lost 0 bases, and 6 bases lay between the germline ends. Primers for the PCR totalled 60 Vbeta and 13 Jbeta. Repertoires were generated with immunoSEQ multiplex PCR, while TCRdb's copy carries only in-frame clones and drops some. The data contain roughly 38,000 clones, 85% to 95% of them seen just once; the ten biggest clones take up roughly 3%.

This sequence was found in a woman under 30 in good health and CMV-seronegative. V gene TRBV5-5 combines with J gene TRBJ2-3; no definite D call. The sample was PBMCs. The CDR3, as DNA: TGTGCCAGCAGCTTGTCTGAGAGCACAGATACGCAGTATTTT. It yields the protein CASSLSESTDTQYF.